Listed below are T cell receptor beta chains from one sample, sequenced in a study of cytomegalovirus exposure and HLA in healthy donors. The method was immunoSEQ multiplex PCR; TCRdb's version includes in-frame clones alone and lacks a portion of them. The profile shows 170,000 or so clones, 75% to 85% of them singletons. The source material was PBMCs. The origin of the receptors is a man aged 50 to 60 in good health and CMV-seropositive. The CDR3 runs from the conserved cysteine through the conserved F or W. D genes are given only for firm matches. Expanded clones get a size class; other rows say once, few or many, or leave the size out.

>TRBJ1-5|TRBD1|.|TRBV30
CAWVGQGSNQPQHF
TGTGCCTGGGTGGGACAGGGTAGCAATCAGCCCCAGCATTTT
>TRBJ2-7|.|.|TRBV6-5
CASSPGDSYEQYF
TGTGCCAGCAGCCCGGGGGACAGCTACGAGCAGTACTTC
>TRBJ2-2|TRBD1|.|TRBV19
CASSMGDRGYTGELFF
TGTGCCAGTAGTATGGGGGACAGGGGGTATACCGGGGAGCTGTTTTTT
>TRBJ2-5|.|.|TRBV6-6
CASSTGGLETQYF
TGTGCCAGCAGTACCGGGGGGCTCGAGACCCAGTACTTC
>TRBJ1-2|.|.|TRBV6-5
CASSQTGQNYGYTF
TGTGCCAGCAGTCAAACAGGGCAGAACTATGGCTACACCTTC
>TRBJ2-1|.|.|TRBV6-5
CASSYSEGGNEQFF
TGTGCCAGCAGTTACTCGGAAGGGGGCAATGAGCAGTTCTTC
>TRBJ1-1|.|.|TRBV2
CASRTPANTEAFF
TGTGCCAGCAGGACTCCGGCGAACACTGAAGCTTTCTTT
>TRBJ1-5|.|.|TRBV7-8
CASSSGQYSNQPQHF
TGTGCCAGCAGCTCCGGACAGTATAGCAATCAGCCCCAGCATTTT
>TRBJ1-2|.|.|TRBV6-5
CASSYGQGSSGYTF
TGTGCCAGCAGTTACGGTCAGGGGTCGTCTGGCTACACCTTC
>TRBJ2-2|TRBD1|once|TRBV5-1
CASSLSLGTGISGELFF
TGCGCCAGCAGCTTATCATTGGGGACAGGGATTTCCGGGGAGCTGTTTTTT
>TRBJ1-6|.|.|TRBV27
CASGPGGGGNSPLHF
TGTGCCAGCGGCCCCGGGGGAGGGGGAAATTCACCCCTCCACTTT
>TRBJ2-2|TRBD1|.|TRBV19
CASSITGGTGELFF
TGTGCCAGTAGTATAACAGGGGGCACCGGGGAGCTGTTTTTT
>TRBJ1-2|.|.|TRBV30
CAWSPPGNGYGYTF
TGTGCCTGGAGTCCTCCGGGGAATGGCTATGGCTACACCTTC
>TRBJ1-5|.|.|TRBV6-6
CASSFDSANQPQHF
TGTGCCAGCAGTTTCGACAGTGCAAATCAGCCCCAGCATTTT
>TRBJ2-1|.|.|TRBV4-2
CASSQGGASYNEQFF
TGTGCCAGCAGCCAAGGTGGGGCTTCCTACAATGAGCAGTTCTTC
>TRBJ1-2|TRBD1|.|TRBV6-5
CASSPGQGADYGYTF
TGTGCCAGCAGTCCGGGACAGGGGGCAGACTATGGCTACACCTTC
>TRBJ2-5|.|.|TRBV5-8
CASNKDWLETQYF
TGTGCCAGCAACAAGGACTGGCTAGAGACCCAGTACTTC
>TRBJ2-1|TRBD2|.|TRBV2
CASSVGLAGASNEQFF
TGTGCCAGCAGTGTTGGACTAGCGGGAGCCTCTAATGAGCAGTTCTTC
>TRBJ1-1|TRBD1|.|TRBV4-1
CASSHVRDSRWAEAFF
TGCGCCAGCAGCCACGTTAGGGACAGCCGCTGGGCTGAAGCTTTCTTT
>TRBJ2-3|.|.|TRBV2
CASGRRLSNTDTQYF
TGTGCCAGCGGCCGTAGACTTTCAAACACAGATACGCAGTATTTT
>TRBJ2-5|TRBD2|.|TRBV7-2
CASSFRGTGGARETQYF
TGTGCCAGCAGCTTTCGGGGGACGGGGGGGGCTCGGGAGACCCAGTACTTC
>TRBJ2-1|.|few|TRBV10-3
CAISESEAGRNEQFF
TGTGCCATCAGTGAGTCCGAGGCAGGGAGGAATGAGCAGTTCTTC
>TRBJ2-7|TRBD2|.|TRBV5-1
CASSWGASGGPSYEQYF
TGCGCCAGCAGCTGGGGGGCATCGGGGGGGCCGTCCTACGAGCAGTACTTC
>TRBJ2-3|.|.|TRBV10-3
CAISAGGGGTDTQYF
TGTGCCATCAGTGCCGGCGGAGGGGGCACAGATACGCAGTATTTT
>TRBJ1-3|TRBD1|.|TRBV30
CAWSPGGSGNTIYF
TGTGCCTGGAGCCCAGGGGGCTCTGGAAACACCATATATTTT
>TRBJ2-4|TRBD1|.|TRBV6-1
CASSDRQGAWAGVKDNIQYF
TGTGCCAGCAGTGATAGACAGGGGGCATGGGCGGGAGTGAAGGACAACATTCAGTACTTC
>TRBJ1-1|TRBD1|.|TRBV6-5
CASSYLDRDTEAFF
TGTGCCAGCAGTTACTTGGACAGGGACACTGAAGCTTTCTTT
>TRBJ2-1|TRBD1|few|TRBV4-1
CASSQERQGPGPGEQFF
TGCGCCAGCAGCCAAGAGCGACAGGGTCCTGGCCCGGGGGAGCAGTTCTTC
>TRBJ2-3|.|once|TRBV7-8
CASTTTELSTDTQYF
TGTGCCAGCACCACGACAGAGCTCTCGACAGATACGCAGTATTTT
>TRBJ2-2|.|.|TRBV11-2
CASSLGGVGTGELFF
TGTGCCAGCAGCTTAGGAGGAGTGGGCACCGGGGAGCTGTTTTTT
>TRBJ2-2|.|.|TRBV5-1
CASSLDSINTGELFF
TGCGCCAGCAGCTTGGACTCCATTAACACCGGGGAGCTGTTTTTT
>TRBJ2-7|TRBD2|.|TRBV27
CASSSGGPSYEQYF
TGTGCCAGCAGTAGCGGGGGACCCTCCTACGAGCAGTACTTC
>TRBJ2-2|.|few|TRBV5-4
CASSSTGHNTGELFF
TGTGCCAGCAGCTCTACAGGGCACAACACCGGGGAGCTGTTTTTT
>TRBJ2-1|.|.|TRBV7-9
CASSLIRAEQFF
TGTGCCAGCAGCTTAATTAGAGCTGAGCAGTTCTTC
>TRBJ2-1|.|few|TRBV13
CASSTLGTEGEQFF
TGTGCCAGCAGCACGCTGGGAACAGAGGGTGAGCAGTTCTTC
>TRBJ2-1|TRBD2|.|TRBV27
CASSTTSVRYNEQFF
TGTGCCAGCAGTACTACTAGCGTCAGATACAATGAGCAGTTCTTC
>TRBJ2-4|TRBD1|.|TRBV27
CASSPRYGQGGGEAKNIQYF
TGTGCCAGCAGTCCCCGTTATGGACAGGGAGGCGGTGAGGCCAAAAACATTCAGTACTTC
>TRBJ2-3|TRBD1|.|TRBV19
CASTLGQGRTDTQYF
TGTGCCAGTACCCTAGGACAGGGGAGGACAGATACGCAGTATTTT
>TRBJ1-2|.|.|TRBV19
CASSQQSYGYTF
TGTGCCAGTAGTCAACAAAGCTATGGCTACACCTTC
>TRBJ2-2|TRBD2|.|TRBV5-4
CASSLSLGGGDGELFF
TGTGCCAGCAGCTTGTCGCTGGGGGGGGGTGACGGGGAGCTGTTTTTT
>TRBJ2-1|.|.|TRBV11-3
CASSYADSYNEQFF
TGTGCCAGCAGTTACGCGGACAGTTACAATGAGCAGTTCTTC
>TRBJ1-2|TRBD1|.|TRBV6-6
CASSPGQGTGYTF
TGTGCCAGCAGTCCCGGACAGGGGACTGGCTACACCTTC